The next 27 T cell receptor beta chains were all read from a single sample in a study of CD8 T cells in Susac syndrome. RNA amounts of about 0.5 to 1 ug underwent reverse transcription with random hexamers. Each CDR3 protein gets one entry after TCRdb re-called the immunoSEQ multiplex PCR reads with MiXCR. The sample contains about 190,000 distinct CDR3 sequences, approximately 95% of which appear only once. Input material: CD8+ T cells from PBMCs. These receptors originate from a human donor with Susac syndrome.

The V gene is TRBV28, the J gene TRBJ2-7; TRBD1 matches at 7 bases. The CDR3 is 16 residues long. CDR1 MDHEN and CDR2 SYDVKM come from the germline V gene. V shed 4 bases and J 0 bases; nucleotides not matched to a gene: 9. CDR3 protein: CASSYSGTVSSYEQYF. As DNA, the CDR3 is TGTGCCAGCAGTTATTCCGGGACAGTGAGCTCCTACGAGCAGTACTTC.

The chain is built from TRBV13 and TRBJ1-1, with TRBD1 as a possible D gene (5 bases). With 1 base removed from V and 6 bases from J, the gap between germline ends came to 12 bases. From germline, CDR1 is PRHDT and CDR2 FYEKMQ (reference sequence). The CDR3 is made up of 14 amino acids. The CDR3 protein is CASSLVPRDAEAFF. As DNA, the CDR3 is TGTGCCAGCAGCTTAGTCCCCAGGGACGCTGAAGCTTTCTTT.

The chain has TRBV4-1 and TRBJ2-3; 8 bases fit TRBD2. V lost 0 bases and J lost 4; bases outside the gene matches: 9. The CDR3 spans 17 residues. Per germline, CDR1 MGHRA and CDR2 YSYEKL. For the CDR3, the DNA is TGCGCCAGCAGCCAAGATCGGGGGGGAAAGGTGGCAGATACGCAGTATTTT. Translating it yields CASSQDRGGKVADTQYF.

The CDR3 sequence: CASSEGGERIEQYF. Here the CDR3 DNA reads TGTGCCAGCAGTGAAGGGGGGGAGAGAATCGAGCAGTACTTC. This chain connects TRBV2 to TRBJ2-7; D may be TRBD2 (6 bases). Germline V lookup: CDR1 SNHLY, CDR2 FYNNEI. V lost 1 base to trimming and J lost 6 bases, with 13 bases between them. There are 14 residues in the CDR3.

For the CDR3, the DNA is TGTGCCAACGACACAAACCGGAACCTCACAGATACGCAGTATTTT. As protein: CANDTNRNLTDTQYF. V usage is TRBV25-1 and J usage is TRBJ2-3; no reliable D call. CDR1 is MGHDK, CDR2 SYGVNS, per germline. This CDR3 contains 15 residues. Trimming cost V 10 bases and J 2 bases, with 19 bases left between them.

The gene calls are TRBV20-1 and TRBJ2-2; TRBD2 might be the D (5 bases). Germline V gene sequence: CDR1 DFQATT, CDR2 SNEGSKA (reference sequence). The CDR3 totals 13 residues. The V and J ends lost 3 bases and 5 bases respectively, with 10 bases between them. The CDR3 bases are TGCAGTGCTAGGCACGGGGTGACCGGGGAGCTGTTTTTT. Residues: CSARHGVTGELFF.

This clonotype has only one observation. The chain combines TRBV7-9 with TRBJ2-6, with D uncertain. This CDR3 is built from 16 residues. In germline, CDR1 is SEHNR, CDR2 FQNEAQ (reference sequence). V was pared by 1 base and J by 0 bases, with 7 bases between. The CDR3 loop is CASSLDPLSGANVLTF. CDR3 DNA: TGTGCCAGCAGCTTAGACCCACTCTCTGGGGCCAACGTCCTGACTTTC.

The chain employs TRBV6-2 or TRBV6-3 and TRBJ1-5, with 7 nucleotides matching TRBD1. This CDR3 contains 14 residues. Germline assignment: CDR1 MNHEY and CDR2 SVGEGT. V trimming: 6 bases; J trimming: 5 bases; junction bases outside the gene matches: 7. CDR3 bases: TGTGCCAGCAGCAAGACAGGGTCATATCAGCCCCAGCATTTT. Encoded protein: CASSKTGSYQPQHF.

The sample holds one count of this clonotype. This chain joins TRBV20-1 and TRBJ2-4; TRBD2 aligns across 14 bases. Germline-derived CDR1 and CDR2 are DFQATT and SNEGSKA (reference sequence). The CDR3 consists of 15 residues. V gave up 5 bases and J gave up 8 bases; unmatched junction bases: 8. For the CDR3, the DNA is TGCAGTGCTGAAGGGACTAGCGGGAGCCTGGACATTCAGTACTTC. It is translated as CSAEGTSGSLDIQYF.

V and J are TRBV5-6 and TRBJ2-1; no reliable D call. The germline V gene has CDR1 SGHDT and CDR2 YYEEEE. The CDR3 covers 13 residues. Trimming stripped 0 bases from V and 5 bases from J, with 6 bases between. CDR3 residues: CASSLGTDNEQFF. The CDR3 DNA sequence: TGTGCCAGCAGCTTGGGAACGGACAATGAGCAGTTCTTC. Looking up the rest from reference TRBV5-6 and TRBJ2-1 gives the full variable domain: DAGVTQSPTHLIKTRGQQVTLRCSPKSGHDTVSWYQQALGQGPQFIFQYYEEEERQRGNFPDRFSGHQFPNYSSELNVNALLLGDSALYLCASSLGTDNEQFFGPGTRLTVL.

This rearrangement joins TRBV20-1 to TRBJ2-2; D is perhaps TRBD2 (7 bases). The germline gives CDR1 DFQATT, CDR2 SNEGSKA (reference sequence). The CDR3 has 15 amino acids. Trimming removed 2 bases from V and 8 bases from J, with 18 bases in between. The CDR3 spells CSARPLAPTGGELFF. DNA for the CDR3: TGCAGTGCTAGACCACTAGCGCCCACAGGGGGGGAGCTGTTTTTT.

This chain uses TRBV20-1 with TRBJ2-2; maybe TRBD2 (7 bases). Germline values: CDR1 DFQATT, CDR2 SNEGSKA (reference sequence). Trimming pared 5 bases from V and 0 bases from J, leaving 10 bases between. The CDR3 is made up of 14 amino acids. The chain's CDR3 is CSAGRGANTGELFF. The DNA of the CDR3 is TGCAGTGCTGGGAGGGGGGCGAACACCGGGGAGCTGTTTTTT.

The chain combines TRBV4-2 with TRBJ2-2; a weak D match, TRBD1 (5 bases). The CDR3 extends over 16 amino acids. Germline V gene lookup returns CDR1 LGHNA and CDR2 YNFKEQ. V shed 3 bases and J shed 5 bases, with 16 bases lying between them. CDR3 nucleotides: TGTGCCAGCAGCCACCCTCCGGGTCAGGGAACCGGGGAGCTGTTTTTT. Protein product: CASSHPPGQGTGELFF.

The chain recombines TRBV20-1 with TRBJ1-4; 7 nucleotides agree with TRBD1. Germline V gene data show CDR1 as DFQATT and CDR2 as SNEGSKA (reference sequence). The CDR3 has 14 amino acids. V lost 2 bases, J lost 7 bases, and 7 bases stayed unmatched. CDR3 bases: TGCAGTGCTAGACGCCGGGACAGTTCTGAAAAACTGTTTTTT. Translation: CSARRRDSSEKLFF.

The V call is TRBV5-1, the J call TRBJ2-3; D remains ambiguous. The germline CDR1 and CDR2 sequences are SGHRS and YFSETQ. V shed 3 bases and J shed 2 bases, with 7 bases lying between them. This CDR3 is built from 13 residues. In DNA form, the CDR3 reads TGCGCCAGCAGCTCCAATCCCACAGATACGCAGTATTTT. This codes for CASSSNPTDTQYF.

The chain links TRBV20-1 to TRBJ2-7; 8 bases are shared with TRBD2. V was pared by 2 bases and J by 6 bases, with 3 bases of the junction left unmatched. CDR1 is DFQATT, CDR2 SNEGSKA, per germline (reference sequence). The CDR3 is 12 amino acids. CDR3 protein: CSARPGGGEQYF. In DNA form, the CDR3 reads TGCAGTGCTAGACCGGGAGGGGGCGAGCAGTACTTC.

The CDR3 loop is CSARVPIGETQYF. The DNA for the CDR3 is TGCAGTGCTAGAGTCCCGATTGGGGAGACCCAGTACTTC. The chain uses TRBV20-1 and TRBJ2-5; D not certain. Trimming pared 1 base from V and 5 bases from J, leaving 11 bases between. Germline loops: CDR1 DFQATT, CDR2 SNEGSKA (reference sequence). This CDR3 region has 13 residues.

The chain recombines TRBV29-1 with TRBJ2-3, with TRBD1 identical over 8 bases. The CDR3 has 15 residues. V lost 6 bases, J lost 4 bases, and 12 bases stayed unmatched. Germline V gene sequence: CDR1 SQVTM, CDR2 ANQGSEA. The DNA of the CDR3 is TGCAGCGTCTTTGGGGACAGGAGAGTTGCAGATACGCAGTATTTT. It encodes CSVFGDRRVADTQYF.

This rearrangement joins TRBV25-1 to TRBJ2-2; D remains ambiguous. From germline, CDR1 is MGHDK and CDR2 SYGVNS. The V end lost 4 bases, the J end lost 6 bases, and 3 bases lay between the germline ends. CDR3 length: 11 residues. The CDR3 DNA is TGTGCCAGCAGTGGGGCCGGGGAGCTGTTTTTT. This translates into CASSGAGELFF.

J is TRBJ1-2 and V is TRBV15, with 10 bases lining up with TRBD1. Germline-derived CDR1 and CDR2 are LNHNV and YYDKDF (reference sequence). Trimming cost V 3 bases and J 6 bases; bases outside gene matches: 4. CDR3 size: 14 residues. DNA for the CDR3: TGTGCCACCAGCAGGTCAGGGACAGGGGATGGCTACACCTTC. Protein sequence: CATSRSGTGDGYTF.

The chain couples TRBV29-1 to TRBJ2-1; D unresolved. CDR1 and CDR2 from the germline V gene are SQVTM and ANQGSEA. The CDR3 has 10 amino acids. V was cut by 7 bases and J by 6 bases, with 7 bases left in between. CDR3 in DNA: TGCAGCGCCTGGGGCAATGAGCAGTTCTTC. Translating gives CSAWGNEQFF.

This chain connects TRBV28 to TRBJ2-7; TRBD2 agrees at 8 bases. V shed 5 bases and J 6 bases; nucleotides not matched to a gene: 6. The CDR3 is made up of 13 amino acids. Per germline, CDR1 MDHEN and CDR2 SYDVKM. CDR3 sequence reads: CASSDSGSAEQYF. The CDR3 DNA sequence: TGTGCCAGCAGTGACAGCGGGAGTGCCGAGCAGTACTTC.

This CDR3 is CASSAPPGPPRGEQFF. The CDR3 DNA reads TGTGCCAGCAGCGCTCCTCCGGGTCCCCCACGGGGTGAGCAGTTCTTC. The V call is TRBV7-9, the J call TRBJ2-1, with D maybe TRBD2 (5 bases). This CDR3 spans 16 amino acids. Germline V gene sequence: CDR1 SEHNR, CDR2 FQNEAQ (reference sequence). Deletions cut 5 bases from V and 9 bases from J, with 23 bases between. Full variable domain (rest looked up from reference TRBV7-9 and TRBJ2-1): DTGVSQNPRHKITKRGQNVTFRCDPISEHNRLYWYRQTLGQGPEFLTYFQNEAQLEKSRLLSDRFSAERPKGSFSTLEIQRTEQGDSAMYLCASSAPPGPPRGEQFFGPGTRLTVL.

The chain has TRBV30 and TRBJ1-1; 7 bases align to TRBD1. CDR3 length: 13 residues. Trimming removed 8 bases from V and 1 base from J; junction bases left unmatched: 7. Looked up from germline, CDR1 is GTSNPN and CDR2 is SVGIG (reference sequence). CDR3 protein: CAGWGTENTEAFF. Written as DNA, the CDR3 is TGTGCCGGGTGGGGGACAGAGAACACTGAAGCTTTCTTT.

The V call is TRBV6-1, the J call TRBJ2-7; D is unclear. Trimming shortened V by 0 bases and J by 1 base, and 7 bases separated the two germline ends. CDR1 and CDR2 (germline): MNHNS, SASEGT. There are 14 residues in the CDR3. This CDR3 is CASSEAVQSYEQYF. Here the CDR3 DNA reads TGTGCCAGCAGTGAAGCCGTCCAATCCTACGAGCAGTACTTC.

The CDR3 coding sequence is TGCAGTGCTCCGGGACAGGGGTCCTATGAGCAGTTCTTC. The encoded protein is CSAPGQGSYEQFF. The chain employs TRBV20-1 and TRBJ2-1; TRBD1 aligns across 10 bases. This CDR3 has 13 residues. Germline loops: CDR1 DFQATT, CDR2 SNEGSKA (reference sequence). The junction had 6 bases not matched to a gene; V was cut back by 5 bases and J by 8 bases.

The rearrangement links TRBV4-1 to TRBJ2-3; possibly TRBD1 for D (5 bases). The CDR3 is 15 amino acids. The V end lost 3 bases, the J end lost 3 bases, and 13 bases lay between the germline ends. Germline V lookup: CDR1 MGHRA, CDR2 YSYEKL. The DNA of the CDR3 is TGCGCCAGCAGCCAGGCCCAAGGGGAAACAGATACGCAGTATTTT. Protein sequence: CASSQAQGETDTQYF.